Presented here are 10 T cell receptor beta chains from one specimen sequenced in a study of regulatory T cells in long-lasting Graves disease. Time point meaning: newly diagnosed GD, antithyroid drugs for less than 3 months. The TCR library used RNA extracted from PBMCs. CDR3-region Arm-PCR and iRepertoire HTBI primers produced the TCR beta libraries. TCRdb re-called the multiplex PCR reads through MiXCR, storing one row per CDR3 protein. The sample yields 400,000 to 500,000 distinct CDR3 sequences, more than 13% seen once. The data were also submitted as part of a second study, on T cells in Graves' hyperthyroidism and ophthalmopathy.

The specimen comprised peripheral blood mononuclear cells (PBMCs), sampled at new diagnosis, from a patient treated with antithyroid drugs. All receptors derive from a woman aged 25 to 45 with Graves disease.

This clonotype was picked up many times. The chain uses TRBV30 and TRBJ2-1, with D perhaps TRBD1 (5 bases). This CDR3 is built from 14 residues. Between the trimmed V and J ends, which lost 3 bases and 1 base, there was a span of 10 bases. Germline CDR1 and CDR2: GTSNPN and SVGIG (reference sequence). CDR3 in DNA: TGTGCCTGGAGCCTACAGGCATCCTACAATGAGCAGTTCTTC. Amino acids: CAWSLQASYNEQFF.

Comment on this clonotype: A junction end diverges from the germline sequence, so it may reflect a read error. The chain combines TRBV5-1 with TRBJ1-2, with D tentatively TRBD1 (6 bases). The germline CDR1 and CDR2 sequences are SGHRS and YFSETQ. CDR3 length: 14 amino acids. The CDR3: CASSLNRVGYGCTF. In nucleotides, the CDR3 is TGCGCCAGCAGCTTAAACAGGGTGGGCTATGGCTGCACCTTC.

In this sample, this clonotype turned up a few times. This rearrangement joins TRBV27 to TRBJ1-3; the D is unclear. The CDR3 has 15 amino acids. The V gene's germline CDR1 is MNHEY and CDR2 SMNVEV (reference sequence). The germline V and J ends were trimmed by 0 bases and 5 bases, with 11 bases remaining between them. Written as DNA, the CDR3 is TGTGCCAGCAGTTTATCAGGTGGCCGAAGAAACACCATATATTTT. Its protein is CASSLSGGRRNTIYF.

This clonotype was observed at least ten times. The chain has TRBV24-1 and TRBJ2-1, with 8 bases lining up with TRBD2. Per the germline V gene, CDR1 is KGHDR and CDR2 is SFDVKD. The CDR3 extends over 17 amino acids. With V trimmed by 0 bases and J by 8 bases, 11 bases remained unmatched. The CDR3 coding sequence is TGTGCCACCAGTGATTTGCTAGGGGGACTAGAGCCTCATGAGCAGTTCTTC. It specifies CATSDLLGGLEPHEQFF.

This clonotype has a count of ten or more. The V call is TRBV7-6, the J call TRBJ1-5; D ambiguous. The CDR3 is made up of 15 amino acids. Germline assignment: CDR1 SGHVS and CDR2 FNYEAQ. V was shortened by 5 bases and J by 3 bases, with 14 bases between the two germline ends. This chain's CDR3 is CASSPSPANNQPQHF. CDR3 in DNA: TGTGCCAGCAGCCCGTCCCCAGCGAACAATCAGCCCCAGCATTTT.

The CDR3 nucleotides are TGTGCCAGCAGCCCCCGGGACACCCCCTACGAGCAGTACTTC. Protein product: CASSPRDTPYEQYF. The chain couples TRBV9 to TRBJ2-7; tentatively, D is TRBD1 (6 bases). V lost 4 bases, J lost 2 bases, and 13 bases lay in between. The germline V gene encodes CDR1 SGDLS and CDR2 YYNGEE. CDR3 size: 14 residues.

This clonotype has ten or more counts. The rearrangement joins TRBV2 to TRBJ2-5, with 10 bases fitting TRBD2. V trimming: 2 bases; J trimming: 4 bases; junction bases outside the gene matches: 4. The length of the CDR3 is 15 residues. CDR1 is SNHLY and CDR2 is FYNNEI in the germline V gene. CDR3 nucleotide sequence: TGTGCCAGCAGTGAAAGTAGCGGGAGGCGAGAGACCCAGTACTTC. Translating gives CASSESSGRRETQYF.

The table lists this clonotype with many counts. V gene TRBV7-3 combines with J gene TRBJ1-1; D gene uncertain. The CDR3 sequence is 13 residues long. Trimming left V 0 bases short and J 7 bases short, with 9 bases between. Germline CDR1 SGHTA, CDR2 FQGTGA. CDR3 sequence (DNA): TGTGCCAGCAGCTTAACAGCGGAGCATGAAGCTTTCTTT. This codes for CASSLTAEHEAFF.

This clonotype has just a few counts. The V call is TRBV19, the J call TRBJ1-5; 12 nucleotides match TRBD1. The J segment lost 7 bases and the V segment lost 3 bases, leaving 1 base of the junction unmatched. The CDR3 consists of 14 residues. The germline gives CDR1 LNHDA, CDR2 SQIVND (reference sequence). CDR3 sequence reads: CASSIGTGGQPQHF. The CDR3 DNA is TGTGCCAGTAGTATCGGGACAGGGGGCCAGCCCCAGCATTTT.

V usage is TRBV14 and J usage is TRBJ2-7; weak D call: TRBD1 (6 bases). The V gene lost 3 bases and the J gene lost 4 bases, with 13 bases spanning the gap. The CDR3 is 14 residues long. Germline lookup yields CDR1 SGHDN and CDR2 FVKESK. The CDR3 spells CASSHNDRRYEQYF. CDR3 sequence (DNA): TGTGCCAGCAGCCATAATGACAGGCGGTACGAGCAGTACTTC.